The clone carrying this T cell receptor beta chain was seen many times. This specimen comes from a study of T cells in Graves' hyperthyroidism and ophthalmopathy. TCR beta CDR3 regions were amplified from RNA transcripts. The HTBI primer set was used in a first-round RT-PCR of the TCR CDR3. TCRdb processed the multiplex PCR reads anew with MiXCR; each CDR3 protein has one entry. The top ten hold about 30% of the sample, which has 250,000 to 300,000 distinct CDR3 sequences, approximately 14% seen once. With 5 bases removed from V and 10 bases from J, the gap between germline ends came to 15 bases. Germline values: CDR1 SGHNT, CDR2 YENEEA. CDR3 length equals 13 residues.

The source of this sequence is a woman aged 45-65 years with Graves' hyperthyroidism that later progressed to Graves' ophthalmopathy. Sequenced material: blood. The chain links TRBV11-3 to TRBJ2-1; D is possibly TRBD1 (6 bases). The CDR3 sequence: CASSPEGRGEQFF. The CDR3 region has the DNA TGTGCCAGCAGCCCCGAGGGCAGGGGCGAGCAGTTCTTC. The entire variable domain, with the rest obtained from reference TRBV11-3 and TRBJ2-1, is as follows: EAGVVQSPRYKIIEKKQPVAFWCNPISGHNTLYWYLQNLGQGPELLIRYENEEAVDDSQLPKDRFSAERLKGVDSTLKIQPAELGDSAVYLCASSPEGRGEQFFGPGTRLTVL.